This T cell receptor beta chain was observed in a study of human thymus T cells. Sequencing was performed with immunoSEQ multiplex PCR; in TCRdb, only in-frame clones are kept and a portion is missing. The table has tens of thousands of clones, approximately 95% seen once. Overall study results and limits: Related research examined unrelated individuals and reported that their thymic repertoires overlapped highly.

This clone was detected only once. What it binds is unknown. Trimming removed 4 bases from V and 4 bases from J, with 2 bases in between. From germline, CDR1 is MNHNS and CDR2 SASEGT. CDR3 length: 11 residues. Resections obtained during corrective heart surgery supplied the thymus tissue. Input material: thymus tissue. V is TRBV6-1 and J is TRBJ2-1; D gene ambiguous. The receptor was isolated from a girl under two years old with a congenital heart defect but otherwise immunologically healthy. The CDR3 here is CASSVYNEQFF. The DNA of the CDR3 is TGTGCCAGCAGTGTATACAATGAGCAGTTCTTC.